A selection of T cell receptor beta chains follows, all from one sample in a study of vaccination effects on CD4 cells after COVID-19. These receptors are not linked to any known antigen. Repertoires were generated with immunoSEQ multiplex PCR, while TCRdb's copy carries only in-frame clones and drops some. The data hold tens of thousands of clones, with 70% to 80% observed a single time. The sample consisted of CD4+ T cells from PBMCs cultured without peptide, taken after COVID-19 vaccination. These receptors were collected from a human donor who received a COVID-19 vaccine. Each CDR3 is given with its conserved first and last residue. D genes are given only for firm matches. Only some rows state a clone size, as once, few, many or a class for expanded clones.

TRBJ1-2,.,few,TRBV5-1,TGCGCCAGCAGCTTGGGGGGGAACTATGGCTACACCTTC,CASSLGGNYGYTF
TRBJ1-3,.,few,TRBV6-1,TGTGCCAGCAGTGAAAGGGGGGGCTCTGGAAACACCATATATTTT,CASSERGGSGNTIYF
TRBJ2-2,.,.,TRBV4-2,TGTGCCAGCAGCCAAGTCTGGGGTATCACCGGGGAGCTGTTTTTT,CASSQVWGITGELFF
TRBJ1-3,.,few,TRBV2,TGTGCCAGCAGGCTGCAAGCGCAGGGAAACACCATATATTTT,CASRLQAQGNTIYF
TRBJ1-3,.,.,TRBV5-1,TGCGCCAGCAGCTTGGACGCAGCTGGAAACACCATATATTTT,CASSLDAAGNTIYF
TRBJ2-1,TRBD1,.,TRBV19,TGTGCCAGTAGCCCTTGGGGGACAGGGGGGTACAATGAGCAGTTCTTC,CASSPWGTGGYNEQFF
TRBJ1-5,.,.,TRBV7-2,TGTGCCAGCAGCTCCCAGGGGTCTGGCAATCAGCCCCAGCATTTT,CASSSQGSGNQPQHF
TRBJ1-5,.,.,TRBV7-8,TGTGCCAGCAGCCCTGCTTGGGGAGGGGGGATTTTTAGCAATCAGCCCCAGCATTTT,CASSPAWGGGIFSNQPQHF
TRBJ2-2,TRBD1,.,TRBV2,TGTGCCAGCACTGGACAGGGTTTGACCGGGGAGCTGTTTTTT,CASTGQGLTGELFF
TRBJ1-1,.,.,TRBV19,TGTGCCAGTTTAAGCGCAGGACACTTGAACACTGAAGCTTTCTTT,CASLSAGHLNTEAFF
TRBJ1-2,.,few,TRBV4-1,TGCGCCAGCAGCCAAGGGAGAAACTATGGCTACACCTTC,CASSQGRNYGYTF
TRBJ2-1,.,.,TRBV7-9,TGTGCCAGCAGCCCCGCGAGGGTCGTAAACTACAATGAGCAGTTCTTC,CASSPARVVNYNEQFF
TRBJ1-5,TRBD1,.,TRBV5-6,TGTGCCAGCAGCTTATTCATAACAGGGGGGGGTAGCAATCAGCCCCAGCATTTT,CASSLFITGGGSNQPQHF
TRBJ2-1,TRBD2,.,TRBV5-1,TGCGCCAGCAGCCCAGCGGGGGTGTTTTACAATGAGCAGTTCTTC,CASSPAGVFYNEQFF
TRBJ2-1,TRBD1,.,TRBV7-7,TGTGCCAGCAGCGGACAGGGGTCCGATGAGCAGTTCTTC,CASSGQGSDEQFF
TRBJ2-2,TRBD1,few,TRBV5-4,TGTGCCAGCAGTTGGGACAGCTTGAACACCGGGGAGCTGTTTTTT,CASSWDSLNTGELFF
TRBJ2-3,.,.,TRBV24-1,TGTGCCACCAGTGACAAGGGGGATCTTCACCGCACAGATACGCAGTATTTT,CATSDKGDLHRTDTQYF
TRBJ2-1,.,.,TRBV6-4,TGTGCCAGCAGTCCTATTATCACAGGTTTCATGGATGAGCAGTTCTTC,CASSPIITGFMDEQFF
TRBJ2-3,TRBD2,.,TRBV5-1,TGCGCCAGCAGCTCGGGGAGGCGGGGGGAGTCGGATACGCAGTATTTT,CASSSGRRGESDTQYF
TRBJ1-6,TRBD1,.,TRBV5-1,TGCGCCAGCAGCGTTAATCCAGGGGGTTGGTCACCCCTCCACTTT,CASSVNPGGWSPLHF
TRBJ2-3,.,.,TRBV7-2,TGTGCCAGCACCGTGACTAGGGGGGATACGCAGTATTTT,CASTVTRGDTQYF
TRBJ1-3,.,.,TRBV5-1,TGCGCCAGCAGCCCCCTCGGGGTAAACACGATATATTTT,CASSPLGVNTIYF
TRBJ1-2,.,.,TRBV6-2/TRBV6-3,TGTGCCAGCAGTTACCAGACTAACTATGGCTACACCTTC,CASSYQTNYGYTF
TRBJ2-6,.,.,TRBV28,TGTGCCAGCAGTCCCAACCGGGACGTCTTTGGGGCCAACGTCCTGACTTTC,CASSPNRDVFGANVLTF
TRBJ2-5,.,.,TRBV7-6,TGTGCCAGCAGCTTCGTCGTATCCGAGACCCAGTACTTC,CASSFVVSETQYF
TRBJ1-1,.,.,TRBV7-9,TGTGCCAGCAGCTTAGGGGGGGCAGGAGAGGACGAAGCTTTCTTT,CASSLGGAGEDEAFF
TRBJ1-4,.,.,TRBV10-2,TGCGCCAGCAGTGACACGTCCGCTAATGAAAAACTGTTTTTT,CASSDTSANEKLFF
TRBJ2-3,TRBD1,.,TRBV5-1,TGCGCCAGCAGCTTGGTGGTACAGGGGAGCACAGATACGCAGTATTTT,CASSLVVQGSTDTQYF
TRBJ1-2,.,.,TRBV11-2,TGTGCCAGCAGCTCCCTAGGGGTCGGTGGCTACACCTTC,CASSSLGVGGYTF
TRBJ1-1,TRBD1,.,TRBV7-2,TGTGCCAGCAGCCCCGACAGGGGTGGGACTGAAGCTTTCTTT,CASSPDRGGTEAFF
TRBJ1-3,.,.,TRBV5-5,TGTGCCAGCAGTCCGGTCTCTGGAAACACCATATATTTT,CASSPVSGNTIYF
TRBJ1-4,.,.,TRBV2,TGTGCCAGCGCCTTTGGGCCCATAGCAACTAATGAAAAACTGTTTTTT,CASAFGPIATNEKLFF
TRBJ2-3,.,once,TRBV7-2,TGTGCCAGCAGGCAACAGGCTTCTAGCACAGATACGCAGTATTTT,CASRQQASSTDTQYF
TRBJ2-2,TRBD1,.,TRBV2,TGTGCCAGCAGCGCAACGTGGGACAGCGCCACCGGGGAGCTGTTTTTT,CASSATWDSATGELFF
TRBJ2-5,.,.,TRBV24-1,TGTGCCACCAGTGATCAAAAGGGGGCGGGGGAGACCCAGTACTTC,CATSDQKGAGETQYF
TRBJ1-6,.,.,TRBV5-1,TGCGCCAGCAGCTTGGGCCAGGGCAAGTCACCCCTCCACTTT,CASSLGQGKSPLHF
TRBJ2-3,.,.,TRBV5-6,TGTGCCAGCAGCTTCAAGGGACACGCACGCACAGATACGCAGTATTTT,CASSFKGHARTDTQYF
TRBJ1-1,.,.,TRBV2,TGTGCCAGCAGTGGGACACCTCAATCTTACACTGAAGCTTTCTTT,CASSGTPQSYTEAFF
TRBJ1-1,.,.,TRBV6-6,TGTGCCAGCAGTACTAGAGAGGGCACTGAAGCTTTCTTT,CASSTREGTEAFF
TRBJ2-2,TRBD2,.,TRBV7-2,TGTGCCAGCAGCTTCTCTAGCGGGGCCACCGGGGAGCTGTTTTTT,CASSFSSGATGELFF
TRBJ1-1,.,few,TRBV4-1,TGCGCCAGCAGGGTCAGGGACTTCATGAACACTGAAGCTTTCTTT,CASRVRDFMNTEAFF
TRBJ2-3,.,.,TRBV7-8,TGTGCCAGCAGCTTCGGGATAACGCAGTATTTT,CASSFGITQYF
TRBJ2-1,.,.,TRBV6-4,TGTGCCAGCAGCCGCAACGCGGGGACTTACAATGAGCAGTTCTTC,CASSRNAGTYNEQFF